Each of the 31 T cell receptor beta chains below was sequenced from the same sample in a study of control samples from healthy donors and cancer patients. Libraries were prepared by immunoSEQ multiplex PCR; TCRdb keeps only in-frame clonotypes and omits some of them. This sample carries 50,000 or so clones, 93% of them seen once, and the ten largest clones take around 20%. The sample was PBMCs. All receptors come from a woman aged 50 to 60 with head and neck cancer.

Here the CDR3 reads CASSRRGPTGTEQFF. CDR3 sequence (DNA): TGTGCCAGCAGCCGGAGGGGCCCCACCGGCACTGAGCAGTTCTTC. The chain recombines TRBV11-1 with TRBJ2-1; D possibly corresponds to TRBD2 (6 bases). V dropped 5 bases and J dropped 9 bases, with 20 bases sitting between them. The germline CDR1 and CDR2 sequences are SGHAT and FQDESV (reference sequence). This CDR3 comprises 15 residues.

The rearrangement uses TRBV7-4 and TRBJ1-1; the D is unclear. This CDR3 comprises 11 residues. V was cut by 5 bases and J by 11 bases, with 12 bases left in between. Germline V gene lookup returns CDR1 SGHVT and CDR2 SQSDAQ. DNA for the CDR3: TGTGCCAGCAGCCAGCGGCCTACCGCTTTCTTT. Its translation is CASSQRPTAFF.

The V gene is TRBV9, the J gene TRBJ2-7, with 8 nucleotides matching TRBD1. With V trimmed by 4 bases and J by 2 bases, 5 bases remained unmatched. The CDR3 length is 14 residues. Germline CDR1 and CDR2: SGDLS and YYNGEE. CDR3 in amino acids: CASSPTGQAYEQYF. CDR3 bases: TGTGCCAGCAGCCCCACGGGACAGGCCTACGAGCAGTACTTC.

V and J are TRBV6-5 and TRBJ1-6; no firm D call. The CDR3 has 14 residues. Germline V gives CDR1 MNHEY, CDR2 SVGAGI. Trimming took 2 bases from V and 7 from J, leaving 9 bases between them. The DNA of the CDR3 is TGTGCCAGCAGTTACGGGCTTCGGAATTCACCCCTCCACTTT. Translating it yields CASSYGLRNSPLHF.

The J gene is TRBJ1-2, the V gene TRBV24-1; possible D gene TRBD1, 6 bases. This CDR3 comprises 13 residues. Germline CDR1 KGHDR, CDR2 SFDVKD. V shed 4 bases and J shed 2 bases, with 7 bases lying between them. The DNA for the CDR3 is TGTGCCACCAGTGAGCAGGGGAACTATGGCTACACCTTC. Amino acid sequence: CATSEQGNYGYTF.

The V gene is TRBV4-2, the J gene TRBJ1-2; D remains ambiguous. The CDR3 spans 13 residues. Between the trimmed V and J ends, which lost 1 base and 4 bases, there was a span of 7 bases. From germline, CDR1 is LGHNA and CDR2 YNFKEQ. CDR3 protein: CASSQGFSYGYTF. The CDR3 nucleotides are TGTGCCAGCAGCCAAGGATTTAGCTATGGCTACACCTTC.

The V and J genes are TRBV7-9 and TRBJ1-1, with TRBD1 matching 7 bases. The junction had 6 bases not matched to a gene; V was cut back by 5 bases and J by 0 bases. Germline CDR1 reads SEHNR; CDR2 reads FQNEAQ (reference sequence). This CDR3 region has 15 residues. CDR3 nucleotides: TGTGCCAGCAGCCCCCCGGGACAGATGAACACTGAAGCTTTCTTT. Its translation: CASSPPGQMNTEAFF.

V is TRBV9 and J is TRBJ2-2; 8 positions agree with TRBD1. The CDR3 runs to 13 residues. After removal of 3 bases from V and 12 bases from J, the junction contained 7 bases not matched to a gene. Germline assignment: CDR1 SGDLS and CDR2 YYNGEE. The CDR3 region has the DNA TGTGCCAGCAGCGGACAGGGGCCCACGCAGCTGTTTTTT. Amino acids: CASSGQGPTQLFF.

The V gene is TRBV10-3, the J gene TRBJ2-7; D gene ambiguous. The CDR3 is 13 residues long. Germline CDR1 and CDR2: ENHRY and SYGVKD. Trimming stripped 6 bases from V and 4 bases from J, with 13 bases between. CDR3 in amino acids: CAIRAEGLYEQYF. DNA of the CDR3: TGTGCCATCAGGGCCGAAGGGCTATACGAGCAGTACTTC.

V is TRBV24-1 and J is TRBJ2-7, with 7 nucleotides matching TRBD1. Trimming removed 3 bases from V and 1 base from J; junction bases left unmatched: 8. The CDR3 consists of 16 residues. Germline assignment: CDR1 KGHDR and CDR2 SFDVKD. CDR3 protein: CATSDEGAPTSYEQYF. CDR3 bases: TGTGCCACCAGTGATGAGGGGGCGCCTACTTCCTACGAGCAGTACTTC.

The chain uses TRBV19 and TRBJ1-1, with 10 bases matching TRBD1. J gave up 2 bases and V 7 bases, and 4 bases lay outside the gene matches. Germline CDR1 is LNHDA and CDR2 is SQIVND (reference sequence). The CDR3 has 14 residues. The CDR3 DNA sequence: TGTGCCAGTAACAGGGACAGGGGAAACACTGAAGCTTTCTTT. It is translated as CASNRDRGNTEAFF. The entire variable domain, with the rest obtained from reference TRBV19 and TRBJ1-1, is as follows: DGGITQSPKYLFRKEGQNVTLSCEQNLNHDAMYWYRQDPGQGLRLIYYSQIVNDFQKGDIAEGYSVSREKKESFPLTVTSAQKNPTAFYLCASNRDRGNTEAFFGQGTRLTVV.

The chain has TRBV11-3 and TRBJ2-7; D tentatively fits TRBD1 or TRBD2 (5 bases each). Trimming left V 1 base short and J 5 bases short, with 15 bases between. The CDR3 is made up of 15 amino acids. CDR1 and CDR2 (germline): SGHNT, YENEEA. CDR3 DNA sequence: TGTGCCAGCAGCTTAGCTGGGGGTTCCCTCCACGAGCAGTACTTC. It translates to CASSLAGGSLHEQYF.

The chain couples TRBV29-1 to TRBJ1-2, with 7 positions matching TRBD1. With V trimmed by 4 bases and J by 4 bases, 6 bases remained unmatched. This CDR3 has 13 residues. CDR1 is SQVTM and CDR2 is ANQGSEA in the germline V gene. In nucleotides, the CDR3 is TGCAGCGTTGCTGAGACAGGGTTCTATGGCTACACCTTC. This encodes CSVAETGFYGYTF. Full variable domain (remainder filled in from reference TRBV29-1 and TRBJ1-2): SAVISQKPSRDICQRGTSLTIQCQVDSQVTMMFWYRQQPGQSLTLIATANQGSEATYESGFVIDKFPISRPNLTFSTLTVSNMSPEDSSIYLCSVAETGFYGYTFGSGTRLTVV.

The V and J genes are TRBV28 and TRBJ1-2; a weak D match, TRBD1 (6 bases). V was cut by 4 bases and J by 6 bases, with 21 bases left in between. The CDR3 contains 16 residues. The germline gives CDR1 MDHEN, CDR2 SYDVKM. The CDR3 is CASSSPGPGQRNGYTF. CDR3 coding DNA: TGTGCCAGCAGTTCACCAGGACCGGGACAACGGAATGGCTACACCTTC.

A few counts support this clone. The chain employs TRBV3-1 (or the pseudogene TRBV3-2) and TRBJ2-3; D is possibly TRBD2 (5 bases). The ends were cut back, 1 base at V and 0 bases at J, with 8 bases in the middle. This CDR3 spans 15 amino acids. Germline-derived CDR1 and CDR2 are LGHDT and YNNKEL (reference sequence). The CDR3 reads CASSQASGSTDTQYF. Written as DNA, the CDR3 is TGTGCCAGCAGCCAAGCCAGCGGAAGCACAGATACGCAGTATTTT.

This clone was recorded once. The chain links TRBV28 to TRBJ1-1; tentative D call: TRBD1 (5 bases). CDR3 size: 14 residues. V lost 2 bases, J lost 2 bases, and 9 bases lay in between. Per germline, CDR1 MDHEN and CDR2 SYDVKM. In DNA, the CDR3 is TGTGCCAGCAGTTTAAGCGGGGGAAACACTGAAGCTTTCTTT. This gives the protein CASSLSGGNTEAFF.

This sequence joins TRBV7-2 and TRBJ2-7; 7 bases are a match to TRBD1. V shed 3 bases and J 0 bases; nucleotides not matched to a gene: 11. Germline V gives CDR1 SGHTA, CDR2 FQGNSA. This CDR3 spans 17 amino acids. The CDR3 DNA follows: TGTGCCAGCAGCTTTCCTGAAAAGACAGGGCCCTCCTACGAGCAGTACTTC. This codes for CASSFPEKTGPSYEQYF.

CDR3 residues: CASSPAPYRENFTDTQYF. The CDR3, as DNA: TGTGCCAGCAGCCCCGCCCCCTACAGGGAGAATTTCACAGATACGCAGTATTTT. The chain carries TRBV7-2 and TRBJ2-3, with D perhaps TRBD1 (6 bases). This CDR3 contains 18 residues. V was cut by 5 bases and J by 2 bases, with 23 bases left in between. CDR1 is SGHTA and CDR2 is FQGNSA in the germline V gene. The variable domain in full, with the rest retrieved from reference TRBV7-2 and TRBJ2-3, is GAGVSQSPSNKVTEKGKDVELRCDPISGHTALYWYRQSLGQGLEFLIYFQGNSAPDKSGLPSDRFSAERTGGSVSTLTIQRTQQEDSAVYLCASSPAPYRENFTDTQYFGPGTRLTVL.

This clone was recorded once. CDR3 sequence: CASSLDFTGELFF. DNA of the CDR3: TGTGCCAGCAGCCTGGACTTCACCGGGGAGCTGTTTTTT. The V call is TRBV7-2, the J call TRBJ2-2; TRBD2 is a possible D gene (5 bases). Per germline, CDR1 SGHTA and CDR2 FQGNSA. The CDR3 spans 13 residues. V lost 5 bases and J 4 bases, leaving 8 bases between the germline ends.

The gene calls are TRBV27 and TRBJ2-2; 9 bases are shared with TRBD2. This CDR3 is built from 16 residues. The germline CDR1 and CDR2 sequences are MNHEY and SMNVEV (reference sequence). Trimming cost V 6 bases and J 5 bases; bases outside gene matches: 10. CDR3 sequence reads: CASRRPSGKVTGELFF. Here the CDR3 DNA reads TGTGCCAGCAGACGCCCTAGCGGGAAGGTGACCGGGGAGCTGTTTTTT.

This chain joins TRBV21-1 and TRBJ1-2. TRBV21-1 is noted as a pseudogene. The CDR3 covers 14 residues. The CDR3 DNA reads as TGTGCCAGCAGCCCGGATGAAGGCCAGTATGGCTACACCTTC. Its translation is CASSPDEGQYGYTF.

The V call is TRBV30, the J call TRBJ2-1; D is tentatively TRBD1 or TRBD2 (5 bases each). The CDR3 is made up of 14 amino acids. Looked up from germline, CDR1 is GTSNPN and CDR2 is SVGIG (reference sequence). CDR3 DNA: TGTGCTCTCGCAGAGGGGTCAAGTAACAATGAGCAGTTCTTC. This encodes CALAEGSSNNEQFF.

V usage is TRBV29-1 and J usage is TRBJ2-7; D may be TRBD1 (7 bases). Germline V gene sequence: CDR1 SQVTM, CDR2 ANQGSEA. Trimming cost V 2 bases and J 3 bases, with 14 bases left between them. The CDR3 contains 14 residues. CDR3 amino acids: CSVEKRQGGYEQYF. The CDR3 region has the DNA TGCAGCGTTGAAAAACGGCAGGGGGGCTACGAGCAGTACTTC.

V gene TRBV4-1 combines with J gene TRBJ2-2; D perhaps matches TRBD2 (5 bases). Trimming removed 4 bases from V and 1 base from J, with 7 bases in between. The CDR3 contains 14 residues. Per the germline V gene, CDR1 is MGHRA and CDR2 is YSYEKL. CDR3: CASSPTMNTGELFF. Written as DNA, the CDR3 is TGCGCCAGCAGCCCGACTATGAACACCGGGGAGCTGTTTTTT.

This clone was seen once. The CDR3 bases are TGTGCCAGCAGCCAGGGTTTACAAGAGACCCAGTACTTC. This sequence encodes CASSQGLQETQYF. This chain joins TRBV3-1 (or the pseudogene TRBV3-2) and TRBJ2-5; D is unclear. The CDR3 covers 13 residues. CDR1 and CDR2 from the germline V gene are LGHDT and YNNKEL (reference sequence). Trimming removed 3 bases at V and 2 bases at J, with 7 bases between.

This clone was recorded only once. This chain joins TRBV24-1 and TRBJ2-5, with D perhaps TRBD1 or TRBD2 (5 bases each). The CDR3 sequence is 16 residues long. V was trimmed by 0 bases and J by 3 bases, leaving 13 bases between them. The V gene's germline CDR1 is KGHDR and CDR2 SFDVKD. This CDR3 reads CATSDLTGRLEETQYF. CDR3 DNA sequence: TGTGCCACCAGTGATTTGACGGGACGGTTAGAAGAGACCCAGTACTTC.

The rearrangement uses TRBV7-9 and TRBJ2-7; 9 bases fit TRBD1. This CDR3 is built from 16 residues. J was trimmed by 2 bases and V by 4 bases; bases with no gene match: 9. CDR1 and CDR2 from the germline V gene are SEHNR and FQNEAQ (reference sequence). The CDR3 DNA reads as TGTGCCAGCAGCTCTAGCTTAGGGGACAGGGCCTACGAGCAGTACTTC. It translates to CASSSSLGDRAYEQYF.

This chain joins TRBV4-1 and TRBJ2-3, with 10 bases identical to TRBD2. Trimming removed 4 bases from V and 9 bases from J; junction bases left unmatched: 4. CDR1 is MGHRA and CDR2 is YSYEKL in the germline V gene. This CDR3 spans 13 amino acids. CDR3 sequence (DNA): TGCGCCAGCAGCCTTATGACTAGCGGGACGCAGTATTTT. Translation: CASSLMTSGTQYF.

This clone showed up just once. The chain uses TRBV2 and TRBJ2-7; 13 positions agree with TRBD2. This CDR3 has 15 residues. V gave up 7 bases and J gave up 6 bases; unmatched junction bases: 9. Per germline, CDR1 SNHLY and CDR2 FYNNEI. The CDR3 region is CASIRLAGGPSEQYF. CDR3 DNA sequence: TGTGCCAGCATCCGACTAGCGGGAGGACCTTCCGAGCAGTACTTC.

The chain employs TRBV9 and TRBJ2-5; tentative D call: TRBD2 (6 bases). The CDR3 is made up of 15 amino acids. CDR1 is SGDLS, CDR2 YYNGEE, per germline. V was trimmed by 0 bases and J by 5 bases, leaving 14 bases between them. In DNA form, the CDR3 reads TGTGCCAGCAGCGTAGGGGGCCTGGGGAGGGAGACCCAGTACTTC. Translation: CASSVGGLGRETQYF.

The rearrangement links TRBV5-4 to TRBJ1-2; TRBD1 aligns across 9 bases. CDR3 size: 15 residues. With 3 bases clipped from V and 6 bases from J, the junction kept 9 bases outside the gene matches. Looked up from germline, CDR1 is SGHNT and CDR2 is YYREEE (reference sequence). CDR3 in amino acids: CASSSYTTGGNGYTF. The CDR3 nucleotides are TGTGCCAGCAGCTCCTATACGACAGGGGGTAATGGCTACACCTTC.